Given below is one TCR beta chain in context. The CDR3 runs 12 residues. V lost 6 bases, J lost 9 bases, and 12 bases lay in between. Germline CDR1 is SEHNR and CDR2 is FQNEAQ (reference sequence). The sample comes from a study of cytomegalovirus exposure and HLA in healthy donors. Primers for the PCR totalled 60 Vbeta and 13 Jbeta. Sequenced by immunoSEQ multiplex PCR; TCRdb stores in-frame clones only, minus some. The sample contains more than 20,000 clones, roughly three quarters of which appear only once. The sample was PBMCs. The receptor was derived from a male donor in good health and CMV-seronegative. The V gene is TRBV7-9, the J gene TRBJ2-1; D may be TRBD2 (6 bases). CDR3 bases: TGTGCCAGCAGGTCCAGGGAGGCTGAGCAGTTCTTC. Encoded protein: CASRSREAEQFF.